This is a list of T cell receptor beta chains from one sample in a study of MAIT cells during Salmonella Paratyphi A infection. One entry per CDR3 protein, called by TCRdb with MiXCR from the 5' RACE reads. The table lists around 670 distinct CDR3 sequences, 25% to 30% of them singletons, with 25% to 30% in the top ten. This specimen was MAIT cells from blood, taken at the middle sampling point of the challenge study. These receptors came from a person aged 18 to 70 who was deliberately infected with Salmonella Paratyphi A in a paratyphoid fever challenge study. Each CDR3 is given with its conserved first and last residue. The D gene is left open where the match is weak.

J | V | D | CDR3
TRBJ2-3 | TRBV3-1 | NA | CASSQDSRFLDTQYF
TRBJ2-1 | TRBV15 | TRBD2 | CATSETGTSGYNEQFF